This TCR beta chain comes out of a study of tumor and adjacent non-tumor tissue in lung cancer. Of note for this clonotype: As yet, its antigen is unknown. This could be a read error, since a much larger clone is one nucleotide away.

The library came from three nested PCR rounds adapted from ARM-PCR protocols. One entry per CDR3 protein, called by TCRdb with MiXCR from the multiplex PCR reads. This sample has 90,000 to 110,000 distinct CDR3 sequences, with more than 70% found just once. J gave up 4 bases and V 0 bases, and 3 bases lay outside the gene matches. The length of the CDR3 is 16 residues. Germline V gene sequence: CDR1 MGHRA, CDR2 YSYEKL. This sample's RNA came from whole unsorted tissue. Study conclusions and caveats: TCR diversity was significantly greater in tumor than normal lung tissue.

The receptor was derived from a woman aged 55-70 years with non-small cell lung cancer. Material: lung tumor tissue. V gene TRBV4-1 combines with J gene TRBJ2-5; 12 nucleotides line up with TRBD2. DNA for the CDR3: TGCGCCAGCAGCCAAGATGGACTAGCGGGGAGAGAGACCCAGTACTTC. It yields the protein CASSQDGLAGRETQYF.